These T cell receptor beta chains were read from a single sample in a study of identical twins. TCRdb processed the 5' RACE reads anew with MiXCR; each CDR3 protein has one entry. The sample has a few hundred thousand distinct CDR3 sequences; approximately 25% are singletons. These data were also reused for a study on T cells expressing NK-cell markers.

The specimen was CD4+ T cells sorted from blood. These receptors were obtained from a woman between 18 and 29 years old in good health. The CDR3 runs from the conserved cysteine through the conserved F or W. The D gene is left open where the match is weak. Clone size appears in some rows only: once, few, many, or a class for an expanded clone.

clone_size: few
v_call: TRBV9
j_call: TRBJ2-7
cdr3_length: 15
d_call: TRBD2
cdr3_aa: CASSPRPGGPYEQYF
cdr3_nt: TGTGCCAGCAGCCCCCGCCCGGGGGGGCCCTACGAGCAGTACTTC

clone_size: few
v_call: TRBV9
j_call: TRBJ2-3
cdr3_length: 13
d_call: -
cdr3_aa: CASSFQTQDTQYF
cdr3_nt: TGTGCCAGCAGCTTTCAGACTCAAGATACGCAGTATTTT

clone_size: -
v_call: TRBV12-3/TRBV12-4
j_call: TRBJ2-5
cdr3_length: 17
d_call: -
cdr3_aa: CASSFGPRTSYQETQYF
cdr3_nt: TGTGCCAGCAGTTTCGGTCCCAGGACTTCGTACCAAGAGACCCAGTACTTC

clone_size: -
v_call: TRBV11-2
j_call: TRBJ2-1
cdr3_length: 15
d_call: -
cdr3_aa: CASSLEGASYNEQFF
cdr3_nt: TGTGCCAGCAGCTTAGAGGGGGCCTCTTACAATGAGCAGTTCTTC

clone_size: -
v_call: TRBV11-2
j_call: TRBJ2-1
cdr3_length: 16
d_call: TRBD1
cdr3_aa: CASSLGQGMAYNEQFF
cdr3_nt: TGTGCCAGCAGCTTAGGACAGGGTATGGCCTACAATGAGCAGTTCTTC

clone_size: -
v_call: TRBV27
j_call: TRBJ2-7
cdr3_length: 14
d_call: -
cdr3_aa: CASSSDARAYEQYF
cdr3_nt: TGTGCCAGCAGTTCGGATGCCCGCGCCTACGAGCAGTACTTC

clone_size: few
v_call: TRBV5-1
j_call: TRBJ2-2
cdr3_length: 15
d_call: -
cdr3_aa: CASSFGQENTGELFF
cdr3_nt: TGCGCCAGCAGCTTCGGACAAGAGAACACCGGGGAGCTGTTTTTT

clone_size: -
v_call: TRBV6-5
j_call: TRBJ1-6
cdr3_length: 14
d_call: -
cdr3_aa: CASSYSMAGAPLHF
cdr3_nt: TGTGCCAGCAGTTACTCGATGGCAGGGGCTCCCCTCCACTTT

clone_size: few
v_call: TRBV29-1
j_call: TRBJ1-4
cdr3_length: 11
d_call: -
cdr3_aa: CSVQGTEKLFF
cdr3_nt: TGCAGCGTGCAGGGGACGGAAAAACTGTTTTTT

clone_size: -
v_call: TRBV2
j_call: TRBJ2-3
cdr3_length: 14
d_call: -
cdr3_aa: CASKDLEGTDTQYF
cdr3_nt: TGTGCCAGCAAGGACCTGGAGGGCACAGATACGCAGTATTTT

clone_size: few
v_call: TRBV21-1
j_call: TRBJ2-3
cdr3_length: 12
d_call: -
cdr3_aa: CASSQARRTQYF
cdr3_nt: TGTGCCAGCAGCCAAGCTAGGCGTACGCAGTATTTT

clone_size: -
v_call: TRBV5-1
j_call: TRBJ1-4
cdr3_length: 15
d_call: -
cdr3_aa: CASSSDTAPGEKLFF
cdr3_nt: TGCGCCAGCAGCTCGGATACAGCCCCTGGTGAAAAACTGTTTTTT

clone_size: -
v_call: TRBV6-2/TRBV6-3
j_call: TRBJ2-1
cdr3_length: 13
d_call: -
cdr3_aa: CASSSLSLNEQFF
cdr3_nt: TGTGCCAGCAGTTCGTTATCGCTGAATGAGCAGTTCTTC

clone_size: -
v_call: TRBV20-1
j_call: TRBJ2-3
cdr3_length: 15
d_call: TRBD1
cdr3_aa: CSARDRTGATDTQYF
cdr3_nt: TGCAGTGCTAGAGATAGGACAGGGGCAACAGATACGCAGTATTTT

clone_size: -
v_call: TRBV12-3/TRBV12-4
j_call: TRBJ2-3
cdr3_length: 11
d_call: -
cdr3_aa: CASERADTQYF
cdr3_nt: TGTGCCAGCGAAAGAGCAGATACGCAGTATTTT

clone_size: -
v_call: TRBV7-2
j_call: TRBJ2-3
cdr3_length: 16
d_call: -
cdr3_aa: CASSLALAGITDTQYF
cdr3_nt: TGTGCCAGCAGCTTAGCGCTAGCAGGCATCACAGATACGCAGTATTTT

clone_size: -
v_call: TRBV6-2/TRBV6-3
j_call: TRBJ2-3
cdr3_length: 17
d_call: TRBD2
cdr3_aa: CASSYGRLAGRADTQYF
cdr3_nt: TGTGCCAGCAGTTACGGGAGACTAGCGGGAAGGGCAGATACGCAGTATTTT

clone_size: -
v_call: TRBV12-3/TRBV12-4
j_call: TRBJ2-3
cdr3_length: 13
d_call: TRBD1
cdr3_aa: CASSQGAGDTQYF
cdr3_nt: TGTGCCAGTTCACAGGGGGCGGGAGATACGCAGTATTTT

clone_size: -
v_call: TRBV12-3/TRBV12-4
j_call: TRBJ1-1
cdr3_length: 14
d_call: -
cdr3_aa: CASSFIGGNAEAFF
cdr3_nt: TGTGCCAGCAGTTTCATCGGAGGGAACGCTGAAGCTTTCTTT

clone_size: few
v_call: TRBV12-3/TRBV12-4
j_call: TRBJ1-2
cdr3_length: 15
d_call: TRBD1
cdr3_aa: CASSLDPRGQGGYTF
cdr3_nt: TGTGCCAGCAGTTTAGATCCCAGGGGGCAGGGTGGCTACACCTTC

clone_size: few
v_call: TRBV3-1
j_call: TRBJ2-5
cdr3_length: 12
d_call: -
cdr3_aa: CASSQRSVTQYF
cdr3_nt: TGTGCCAGCAGCCAGCGCTCGGTGACCCAGTACTTC

clone_size: -
v_call: TRBV3-1
j_call: TRBJ2-1
cdr3_length: 15
d_call: TRBD2
cdr3_aa: CASRRSGGPLNEQFF
cdr3_nt: TGTGCCAGCAGACGGTCGGGGGGGCCCCTCAATGAGCAGTTCTTC

clone_size: once
v_call: TRBV2
j_call: TRBJ1-2
cdr3_length: 15
d_call: -
cdr3_aa: CASSEEGGMGYGYTF
cdr3_nt: TGTGCCAGCAGTGAAGAGGGGGGGATGGGTTATGGCTACACCTTC

clone_size: -
v_call: TRBV6-1
j_call: TRBJ2-3
cdr3_length: 13
d_call: -
cdr3_aa: CASRGTLTDTQYF
cdr3_nt: TGTGCCAGCCGTGGGACTCTCACAGATACGCAGTATTTT

clone_size: few
v_call: TRBV2
j_call: TRBJ2-7
cdr3_length: 12
d_call: -
cdr3_aa: CAAKRRFYEQYF
cdr3_nt: TGTGCCGCAAAGAGGCGGTTCTACGAGCAGTACTTC

clone_size: -
v_call: TRBV6-5
j_call: TRBJ1-2
cdr3_length: 12
d_call: -
cdr3_aa: CASRDVYYGYTF
cdr3_nt: TGTGCCAGCAGGGACGTCTACTATGGCTACACCTTC

clone_size: few
v_call: TRBV5-1
j_call: TRBJ2-1
cdr3_length: 12
d_call: -
cdr3_aa: CASSLPGYEQFF
cdr3_nt: TGCGCCAGCAGCCTTCCAGGGTATGAGCAGTTCTTC

clone_size: -
v_call: TRBV6-1
j_call: TRBJ2-7
cdr3_length: 13
d_call: -
cdr3_aa: CASSEEANYEQYF
cdr3_nt: TGTGCCAGCAGTGAAGAGGCTAACTACGAGCAGTACTTC

clone_size: many
v_call: TRBV5-1
j_call: TRBJ2-5
cdr3_length: 14
d_call: TRBD2
cdr3_aa: CASSFSGGEETQYF
cdr3_nt: TGTGCCAGCAGCTTTTCGGGGGGGGAAGAGACCCAGTACTTC

clone_size: -
v_call: TRBV2
j_call: TRBJ2-2
cdr3_length: 15
d_call: TRBD1
cdr3_aa: CASKGQGRNTGELFF
cdr3_nt: TGTGCCAGCAAAGGACAGGGAAGGAACACCGGGGAGCTGTTTTTT

clone_size: few
v_call: TRBV5-5
j_call: TRBJ1-4
cdr3_length: 13
d_call: -
cdr3_aa: CASSFAGPEKLFF
cdr3_nt: TGTGCCAGCAGCTTCGCGGGACCTGAAAAACTGTTTTTT

clone_size: -
v_call: TRBV6-2/TRBV6-3
j_call: TRBJ1-2
cdr3_length: 11
d_call: -
cdr3_aa: CASALHYGYTF
cdr3_nt: TGTGCCAGCGCTCTTCACTATGGCTACACCTTC

clone_size: -
v_call: TRBV4-3
j_call: TRBJ2-2
cdr3_length: 15
d_call: -
cdr3_aa: CASSQEYVEGGELFF
cdr3_nt: TGCGCCAGCAGCCAAGAATACGTTGAAGGCGGGGAGCTGTTTTTT

clone_size: -
v_call: TRBV9
j_call: TRBJ2-5
cdr3_length: 16
d_call: TRBD2
cdr3_aa: CASSVVGSGRGETQYF
cdr3_nt: TGTGCCAGCAGCGTAGTGGGTAGCGGGAGGGGAGAGACCCAGTACTTC

clone_size: -
v_call: TRBV4-2
j_call: TRBJ2-7
cdr3_length: 14
d_call: TRBD2
cdr3_aa: CASSQGRGSYEQYF
cdr3_nt: TGTGCCAGCAGCCAAGGGCGGGGGTCATACGAGCAGTACTTC

clone_size: few
v_call: TRBV20-1
j_call: TRBJ2-2
cdr3_length: 13
d_call: TRBD1
cdr3_aa: CAGAGGGTGELFF
cdr3_nt: TGCGCCGGGGCAGGGGGTGGAACCGGGGAGCTGTTTTTT

clone_size: -
v_call: TRBV9
j_call: TRBJ1-6
cdr3_length: 14
d_call: -
cdr3_aa: CASSVGHENSPLHF
cdr3_nt: TGTGCCAGCAGCGTAGGGCATGAAAATTCACCCCTCCACTTT

clone_size: -
v_call: TRBV29-1
j_call: TRBJ2-7
cdr3_length: 11
d_call: -
cdr3_aa: CSVEDTGTRDF
cdr3_nt: TGCAGCGTTGAAGATACCGGGACAAGAGACTTC

clone_size: -
v_call: TRBV10-3
j_call: TRBJ2-1
cdr3_length: 14
d_call: -
cdr3_aa: CAISASEDYNEQFF
cdr3_nt: TGTGCCATCAGTGCTAGCGAGGACTACAATGAGCAGTTCTTC

clone_size: -
v_call: TRBV9
j_call: TRBJ1-2
cdr3_length: 15
d_call: -
cdr3_aa: CASSVAPRTAYGYTF
cdr3_nt: TGTGCCAGCAGCGTAGCTCCGAGGACAGCCTATGGCTACACCTTC

clone_size: few
v_call: TRBV27
j_call: TRBJ2-3
cdr3_length: 16
d_call: -
cdr3_aa: CASSFIPLTGRDTQYF
cdr3_nt: TGTGCCAGCAGTTTTATCCCTTTAACAGGACGAGATACGCAGTATTTT

clone_size: -
v_call: TRBV10-3
j_call: TRBJ2-3
cdr3_length: 15
d_call: TRBD2
cdr3_aa: CATSSRTSGKDTQYF
cdr3_nt: TGTGCCACGTCCTCGAGGACTAGCGGGAAGGATACGCAGTATTTT

clone_size: -
v_call: TRBV5-1
j_call: TRBJ1-1
cdr3_length: 16
d_call: -
cdr3_aa: CASSLAQLAENTEAFF
cdr3_nt: TGCGCCAGCAGCTTGGCCCAGCTGGCGGAGAACACTGAAGCTTTCTTT

clone_size: few
v_call: TRBV20-1
j_call: TRBJ2-3
cdr3_length: 19
d_call: TRBD2
cdr3_aa: CSAHPGSGGGFGLTDTQYF
cdr3_nt: TGCAGTGCCCACCCGGGAAGCGGGGGTGGCTTTGGGCTCACAGATACGCAGTATTTT

clone_size: -
v_call: TRBV29-1
j_call: TRBJ2-1
cdr3_length: 15
d_call: TRBD2
cdr3_aa: CSVASSGVSYNEQFF
cdr3_nt: TGCAGCGTTGCTTCTAGCGGGGTCTCCTACAATGAGCAGTTCTTC

clone_size: -
v_call: TRBV12-3/TRBV12-4
j_call: TRBJ2-7
cdr3_length: 14
d_call: TRBD2
cdr3_aa: CASSPSTSGYEQYF
cdr3_nt: TGTGCCAGCAGTCCCTCTACTAGCGGATACGAGCAGTACTTC

clone_size: -
v_call: TRBV6-2/TRBV6-3
j_call: TRBJ2-3
cdr3_length: 16
d_call: TRBD2
cdr3_aa: CASKSGLAGVTDTQYF
cdr3_nt: TGTGCCAGCAAGTCAGGACTAGCGGGAGTCACAGATACGCAGTATTTT

clone_size: few
v_call: TRBV7-9
j_call: TRBJ2-5
cdr3_length: 8
d_call: -
cdr3_aa: CASSSHDF
cdr3_nt: TGTGCCAGCAGCTCACACGACTTC

clone_size: few
v_call: TRBV20-1
j_call: TRBJ2-2
cdr3_length: 15
d_call: TRBD1
cdr3_aa: CSAPRQGALTGELFF
cdr3_nt: TGCAGTGCTCCTCGACAGGGGGCGCTCACCGGGGAGCTGTTTTTT

clone_size: -
v_call: TRBV20-1
j_call: TRBJ1-1
cdr3_length: 13
d_call: -
cdr3_aa: CSAPSREDTEAFF
cdr3_nt: TGCAGTGCTCCAAGCCGGGAGGACACTGAAGCTTTCTTT

clone_size: few
v_call: TRBV5-5
j_call: TRBJ2-1
cdr3_length: 14
d_call: -
cdr3_aa: CASSLIESYNEQFF
cdr3_nt: TGTGCCAGCAGCTTGATAGAGTCCTACAATGAGCAGTTCTTC

clone_size: -
v_call: TRBV7-2
j_call: TRBJ2-4
cdr3_length: 17
d_call: -
cdr3_aa: CASSVRPQLRAKNIQYF
cdr3_nt: TGTGCCAGCAGCGTTCGCCCGCAGCTACGGGCCAAAAACATTCAGTACTTC

clone_size: few
v_call: TRBV12-3/TRBV12-4
j_call: TRBJ2-2
cdr3_length: 16
d_call: -
cdr3_aa: CASSLSLRQNTGELFF
cdr3_nt: TGTGCCAGCAGTTTGTCCCTCAGGCAGAACACCGGGGAGCTGTTTTTT

clone_size: few
v_call: TRBV5-1
j_call: TRBJ2-7
cdr3_length: 16
d_call: TRBD1
cdr3_aa: CASRFQPGQGPYEQYF
cdr3_nt: TGCGCCAGCCGATTCCAGCCGGGACAGGGACCCTACGAGCAGTACTTC